This TCR beta chain was sequenced in a study of shared clonotypes between healthy human individuals. Data came from immunoSEQ multiplex PCR; TCRdb stores just in-frame clones and leaves some out. The sample includes over 950,000 clones, approximately 75% seen only once; the top ten take about 0.89%. The germline gives CDR1 SEHNR, CDR2 FQNEAQ (reference sequence). CDR3 size: 17 residues. V was cut by 5 bases and J by 4 bases, with 21 bases left in between. Sequenced: memory CD4+ T cells from PBMCs. The sample's subset: CD45RA-negative fraction. The source is a man in his late teens or twenties in good health. Some clones in this sample may be carry-over from other donors' samples. This chain uses TRBV7-9 with TRBJ2-1; D perhaps matches TRBD2 (6 bases). This chain's CDR3 is CASSPVLGRGGYNEQFF. The CDR3 DNA is TGTGCCAGCAGCCCCGTCCTGGGGCGGGGAGGATACAATGAGCAGTTCTTC. Drawing the rest from reference TRBV7-9 and TRBJ2-1, the complete variable domain is DTGVSQNPRHKITKRGQNVTFRCDPISEHNRLYWYRQTLGQGPEFLTYFQNEAQLEKSRLLSDRFSAERPKGSFSTLEIQRTEQGDSAMYLCASSPVLGRGGYNEQFFGPGTRLTVL.